Shown below are 3 T cell receptor beta chains from a single sample sequenced in a study of blood T cell repertoires in COVID-19. The assay was immunoSEQ multiplex PCR, and TCRdb's table has in-frame clones only and misses some. The sample includes 200,000 to 300,000 clones, 86% seen only once; the top ten take around 5.9%. The sample consisted of peripheral blood. The receptors were gathered from a man aged 55 to 70 with acute or convalescent COVID-19.

This clone was seen a single time. The chain has TRBV5-4 and TRBJ2-2, with D possibly matching TRBD1 (6 bases). Germline CDR1 is SGHNT and CDR2 is YYREEE (reference sequence). The CDR3 spans 15 residues. V was shortened by 4 bases and J by 7 bases, with 17 bases between the two germline ends. CDR3 sequence reads: CASSLTGMEVGELFF. The CDR3 DNA reads TGTGCCAGCAGCCTAACAGGGATGGAGGTCGGGGAGCTGTTTTTT.

This clone has just a few counts. The genes are TRBV11-3 and TRBJ2-7; D is perhaps TRBD2 (6 bases). Trimming pared 5 bases from V and 5 bases from J, leaving 22 bases between. CDR3 length equals 16 residues. Germline lookup yields CDR1 SGHNT and CDR2 YENEEA. The CDR3 sequence: CASSPLRDSRSDEQYF. The CDR3, as DNA: TGTGCCAGCAGCCCTCTGAGGGACTCCCGGAGCGACGAGCAGTACTTC.

The chain has TRBV30 and TRBJ1-4; D is undetermined. CDR3 size: 14 residues. Germline CDR1 GTSNPN, CDR2 SVGIG (reference sequence). V was clipped by 7 bases and J by 8 bases, with 20 bases between them. The CDR3 DNA reads TGTGCCTTTACTACTGGCGGATCGAGGGAAAAACTGTTTTTT. Protein product: CAFTTGGSREKLFF.